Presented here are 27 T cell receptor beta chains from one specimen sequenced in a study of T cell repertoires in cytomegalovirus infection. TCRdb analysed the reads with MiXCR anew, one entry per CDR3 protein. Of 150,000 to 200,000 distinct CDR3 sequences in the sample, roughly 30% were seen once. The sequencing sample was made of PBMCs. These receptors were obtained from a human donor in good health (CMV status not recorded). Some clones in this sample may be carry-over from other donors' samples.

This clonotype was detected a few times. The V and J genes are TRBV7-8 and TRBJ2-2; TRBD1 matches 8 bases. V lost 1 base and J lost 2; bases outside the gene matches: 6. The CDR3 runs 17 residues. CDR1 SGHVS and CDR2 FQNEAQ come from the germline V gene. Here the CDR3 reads CASSLVRQGANTGELFF. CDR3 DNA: TGTGCCAGCAGCTTAGTTCGGCAGGGGGCAAACACCGGGGAGCTGTTTTTT.

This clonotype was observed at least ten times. The CDR3 protein is CASSYTGSRNEKLFF. CDR3 nucleotide sequence: TGTGCCAGCAGTTATACAGGGAGCCGGAATGAAAAACTGTTTTTT. This chain uses TRBV12-3 or TRBV12-4 with TRBJ1-4, with D maybe TRBD1 (6 bases). CDR3 length: 15 residues. Trimming pared 4 bases from V and 5 bases from J, leaving 14 bases between.

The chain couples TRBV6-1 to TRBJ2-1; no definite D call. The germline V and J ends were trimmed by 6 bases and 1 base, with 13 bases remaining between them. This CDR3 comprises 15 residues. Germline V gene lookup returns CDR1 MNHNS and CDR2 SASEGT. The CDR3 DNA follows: TGTGCCAGCAGGCCCGGTTACAGATCCTACAATGAGCAGTTCTTC. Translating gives CASRPGYRSYNEQFF.

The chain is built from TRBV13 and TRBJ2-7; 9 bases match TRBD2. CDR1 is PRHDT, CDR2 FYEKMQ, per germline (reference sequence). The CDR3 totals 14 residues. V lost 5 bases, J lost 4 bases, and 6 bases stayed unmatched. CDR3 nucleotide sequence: TGTGCCAGCAGCCGTCCGACTAGCGGTTACGAGCAGTACTTC. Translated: CASSRPTSGYEQYF.

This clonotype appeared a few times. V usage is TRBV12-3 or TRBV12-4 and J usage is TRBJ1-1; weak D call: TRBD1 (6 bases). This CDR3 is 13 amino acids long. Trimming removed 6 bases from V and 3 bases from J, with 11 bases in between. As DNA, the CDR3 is TGTGCCAGCAGCCAGGGGATGGACACTGAAGCTTTCTTT. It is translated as CASSQGMDTEAFF.

The DNA for the CDR3 is TGTGCCAGCTCCCGGCCGGTTAGCTCTGGGGCCAACGTCCTGACTTTC. It is translated as CASSRPVSSGANVLTF. The V gene is TRBV6-5, the J gene TRBJ2-6; D unclear. The CDR3 has 16 amino acids. The V and J ends lost 8 bases and 0 bases respectively, with 14 bases between them. The germline V gene encodes CDR1 MNHEY and CDR2 SVGAGI.

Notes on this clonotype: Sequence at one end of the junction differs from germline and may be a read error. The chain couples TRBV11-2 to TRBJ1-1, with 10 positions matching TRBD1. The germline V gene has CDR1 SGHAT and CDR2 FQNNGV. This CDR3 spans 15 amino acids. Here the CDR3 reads CDSSFGGQGETEAFF. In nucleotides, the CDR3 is TGTGACAGCAGCTTTGGAGGACAGGGGGAAACTGAAGCTTTCTTT.

The CDR3 here is CASSTFRDANTEAFF. CDR3 nucleotide sequence: TGTGCCAGTAGCACTTTCAGGGACGCGAACACTGAAGCTTTCTTT. V usage is TRBV19 and J usage is TRBJ1-1; a weak D match, TRBD1 (5 bases). Trimming left V 6 bases short and J 1 base short, with 15 bases between. The CDR3 covers 15 residues. The germline CDR1 and CDR2 sequences are LNHDA and SQIVND (reference sequence).

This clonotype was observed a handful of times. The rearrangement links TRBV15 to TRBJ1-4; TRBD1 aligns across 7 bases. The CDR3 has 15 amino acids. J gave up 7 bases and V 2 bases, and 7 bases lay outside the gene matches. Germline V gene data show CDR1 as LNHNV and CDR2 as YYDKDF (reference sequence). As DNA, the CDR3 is TGTGCCACCAGCAGACCCGGGACAGTGGTTGAAAAACTGTTTTTT. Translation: CATSRPGTVVEKLFF.

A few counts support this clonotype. The DNA of the CDR3 is TGTGCCAGCAGGTTTCATCGGAACACTGAAGCTTTCTTT. It specifies CASRFHRNTEAFF. The chain recombines TRBV7-2 with TRBJ1-1; D unresolved. CDR3 size: 13 residues. Per germline, CDR1 SGHTA and CDR2 FQGNSA. The V and J ends lost 6 bases and 1 base respectively, with 9 bases between them.

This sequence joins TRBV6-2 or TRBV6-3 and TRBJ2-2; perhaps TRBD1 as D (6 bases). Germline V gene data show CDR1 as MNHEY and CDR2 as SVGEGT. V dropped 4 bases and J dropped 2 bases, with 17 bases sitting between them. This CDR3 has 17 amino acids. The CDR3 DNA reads TGTGCCAGCAGTTGGCCCCGAAGGACAGTTAACACCGGGGAGCTGTTTTTT. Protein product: CASSWPRRTVNTGELFF.

This chain's CDR3 is CASSLGQALDEQFF. CDR3 coding DNA: TGTGCCAGCAGCTTAGGACAGGCCCTCGATGAGCAGTTCTTC. The genes are TRBV11-2 and TRBJ2-1, with D possibly matching TRBD1 (6 bases). Between the trimmed V and J ends, which lost 1 base and 8 bases, there was a span of 12 bases. Germline V CDR1 and CDR2: SGHAT, FQNNGV. CDR3 length: 14 amino acids.

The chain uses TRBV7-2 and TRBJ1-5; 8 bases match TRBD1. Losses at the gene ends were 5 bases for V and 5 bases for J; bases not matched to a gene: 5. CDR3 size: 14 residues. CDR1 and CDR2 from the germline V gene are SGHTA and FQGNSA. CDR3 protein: CASSPGGKYQPQHF. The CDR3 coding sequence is TGTGCCAGCAGCCCAGGGGGCAAGTATCAGCCCCAGCATTTT. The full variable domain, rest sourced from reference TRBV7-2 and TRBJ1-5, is GAGVSQSPSNKVTEKGKDVELRCDPISGHTALYWYRQSLGQGLEFLIYFQGNSAPDKSGLPSDRFSAERTGGSVSTLTIQRTQQEDSAVYLCASSPGGKYQPQHFGDGTRLSIL.

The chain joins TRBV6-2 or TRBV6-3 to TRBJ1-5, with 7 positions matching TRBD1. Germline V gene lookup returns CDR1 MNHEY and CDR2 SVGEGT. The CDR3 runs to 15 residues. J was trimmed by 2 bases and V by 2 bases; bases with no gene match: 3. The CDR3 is CASSYDRAGNQPQHF. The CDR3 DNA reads TGTGCCAGCAGTTACGACAGGGCGGGCAATCAGCCCCAGCATTTT.

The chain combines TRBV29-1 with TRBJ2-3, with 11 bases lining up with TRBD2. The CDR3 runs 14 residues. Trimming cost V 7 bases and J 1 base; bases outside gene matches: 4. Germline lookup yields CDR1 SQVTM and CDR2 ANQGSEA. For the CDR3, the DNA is TGCAGCGCCGGACTAGCGGGTCGCACAGATACGCAGTATTTT. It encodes CSAGLAGRTDTQYF.

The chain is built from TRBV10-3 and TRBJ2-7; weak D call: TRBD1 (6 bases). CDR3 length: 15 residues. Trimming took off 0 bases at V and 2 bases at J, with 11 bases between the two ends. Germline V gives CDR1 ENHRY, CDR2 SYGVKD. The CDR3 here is CAISESRGGAYEQYF. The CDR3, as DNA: TGTGCCATCAGTGAGTCGAGAGGGGGAGCCTACGAGCAGTACTTC.

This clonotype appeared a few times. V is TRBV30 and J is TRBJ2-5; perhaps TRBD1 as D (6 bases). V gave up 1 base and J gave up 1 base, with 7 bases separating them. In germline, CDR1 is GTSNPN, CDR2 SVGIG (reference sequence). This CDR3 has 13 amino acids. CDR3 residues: CAWSGDTQETQYF. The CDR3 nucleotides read TGTGCCTGGAGTGGGGACACCCAAGAGACCCAGTACTTC.

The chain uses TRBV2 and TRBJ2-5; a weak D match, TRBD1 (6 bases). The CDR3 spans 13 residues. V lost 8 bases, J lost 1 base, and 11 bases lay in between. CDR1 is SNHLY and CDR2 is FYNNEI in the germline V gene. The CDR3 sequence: CASCRGSQETQYF. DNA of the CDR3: TGTGCCAGCTGCAGGGGCTCCCAAGAGACCCAGTACTTC. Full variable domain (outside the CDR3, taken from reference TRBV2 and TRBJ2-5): EPEVTQTPSHQVTQMGQEVILRCVPISNHLYFYWYRQILGQKVEFLVSFYNNEISEKSEIFDDQFSVERPDGSNFTLKIRSTKLEDSAMYFCASCRGSQETQYFGPGTRLLVL.

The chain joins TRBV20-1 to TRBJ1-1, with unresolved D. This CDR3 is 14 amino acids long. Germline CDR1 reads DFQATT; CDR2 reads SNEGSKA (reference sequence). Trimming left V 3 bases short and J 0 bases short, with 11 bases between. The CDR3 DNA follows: TGCAGTGCTAGGGCAGCAACCTTGAACACTGAAGCTTTCTTT. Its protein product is CSARAATLNTEAFF.

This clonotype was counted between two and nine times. The CDR3 spells CASSYPTRYRGLHSGANVLTF. The DNA of the CDR3 is TGTGCCAGCAGTTACCCGACGAGATACCGGGGCCTACACTCTGGGGCCAACGTCCTGACTTTC. V and J are TRBV6-2 or TRBV6-3 and TRBJ2-6; D is possibly TRBD1 or TRBD2 (5 bases each). This CDR3 has 21 residues. V was trimmed by 2 bases and J by 0 bases, leaving 23 bases between them. Germline V gives CDR1 MNHEY, CDR2 SVGEGT.

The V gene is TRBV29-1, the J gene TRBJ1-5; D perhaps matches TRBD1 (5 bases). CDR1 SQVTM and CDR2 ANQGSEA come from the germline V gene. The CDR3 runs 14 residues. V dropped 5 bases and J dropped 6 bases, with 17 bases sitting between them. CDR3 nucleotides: TGCAGCGTTCAGTGGGCAGGGTCAGGTCAGCCCCAGCATTTT. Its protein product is CSVQWAGSGQPQHF.

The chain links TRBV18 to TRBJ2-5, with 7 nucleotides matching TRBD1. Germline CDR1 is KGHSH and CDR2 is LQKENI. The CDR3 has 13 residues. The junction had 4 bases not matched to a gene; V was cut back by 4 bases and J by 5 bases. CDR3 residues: CASSRDSLETQYF. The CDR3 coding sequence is TGTGCCAGCTCACGGGACAGTTTGGAGACCCAGTACTTC.

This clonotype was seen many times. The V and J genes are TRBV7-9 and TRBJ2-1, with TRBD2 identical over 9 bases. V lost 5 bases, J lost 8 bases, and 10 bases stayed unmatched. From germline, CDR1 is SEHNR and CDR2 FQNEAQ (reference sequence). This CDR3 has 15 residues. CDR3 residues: CASSVEAGGSYEQFF. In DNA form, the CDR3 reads TGTGCCAGCAGCGTTGAGGCGGGGGGGTCCTATGAGCAGTTCTTC.

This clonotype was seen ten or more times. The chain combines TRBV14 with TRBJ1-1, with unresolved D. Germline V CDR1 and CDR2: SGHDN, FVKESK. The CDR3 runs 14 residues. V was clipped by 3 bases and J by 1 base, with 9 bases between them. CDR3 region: CASSQKLGNTEAFF. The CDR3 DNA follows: TGTGCCAGCAGCCAGAAACTGGGGAACACTGAAGCTTTCTTT.

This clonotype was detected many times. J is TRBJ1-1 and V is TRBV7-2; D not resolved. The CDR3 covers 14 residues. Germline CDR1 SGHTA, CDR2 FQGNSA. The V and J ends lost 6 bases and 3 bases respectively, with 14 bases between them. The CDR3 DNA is TGTGCCAGCAGTTCCCCAGGACGTTACACTGAAGCTTTCTTT. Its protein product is CASSSPGRYTEAFF.

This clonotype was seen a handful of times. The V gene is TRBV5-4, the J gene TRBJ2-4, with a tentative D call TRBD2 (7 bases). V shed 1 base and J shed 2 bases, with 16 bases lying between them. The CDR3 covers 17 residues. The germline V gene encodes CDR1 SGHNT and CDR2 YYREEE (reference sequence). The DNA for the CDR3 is TGTGCCAGCAGCTTGAGGGGGGGCCGATCGACCAAAAACATTCAGTACTTC. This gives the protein CASSLRGGRSTKNIQYF. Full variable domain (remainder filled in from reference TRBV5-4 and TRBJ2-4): ETGVTQSPTHLIKTRGQQVTLRCSSQSGHNTVSWYQQALGQGPQFIFQYYREEENGRGNFPPRFSGLQFPNYSSELNVNALELDDSALYLCASSLRGGRSTKNIQYFGAGTRLSVL.

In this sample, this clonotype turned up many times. CDR3 bases: TGTGCCAGCAGCTTAGTCGTACAGGGGGGACGAGACTACACCTTC. Its protein is CASSLVVQGGRDYTF. The V call is TRBV7-2, the J call TRBJ1-2; TRBD1 aligns across 8 bases. CDR1 and CDR2 from the germline V gene are SGHTA and FQGNSA. Trimming at V came to 1 base and at J to 10 bases, leaving 11 bases not matched to a gene. The CDR3 has 15 amino acids.